The clone carrying this T cell receptor beta chain was seen a few times. The treatment is: 19 received Ad26.COV2.S at low or high dose, single or two shots; 5 received placebo; per-sample allocation not given. Sampling took place 63 days after the first vaccine or placebo injection. The table came from immunoSEQ multiplex PCR; TCRdb's copy has only in-frame clones and leaves some out. The sample lists 200,000 to 250,000 clones, approximately 87% seen once, with 9.5% to 12% in the top ten. Germline V gene data show CDR1 as LGHDT and CDR2 as YNNKEL (reference sequence). V was trimmed by 1 base and J by 2 bases, leaving 8 bases between them. The CDR3 totals 14 residues. This sample was taken from a study of Ad26.COV2.S vaccination and SARS-CoV-2 variants. About the research overall: Sample donor was a member of the COV1001 Ad26.COV2.S trial arm.

The chain combines TRBV3-1 (or the pseudogene TRBV3-2) with TRBJ1-1; D is undetermined. The receptor comes from a person aged 18-60 years who received the Ad26.COV2.S COVID-19 vaccine or a placebo. The sample consisted of peripheral blood, taken in a trial of Ad26.COV2.S vaccine versus placebo. The CDR3 is CASSQAAGNTEAFF. The CDR3 nucleotides are TGTGCCAGCAGCCAAGCGGCGGGAAACACTGAAGCTTTCTTT.